This entry lists 32 T cell receptor beta chains sequenced from one sample in a study of T cells expressing NK-cell markers. For each CDR3 protein, TCRdb gives one entry from its re-call of the 5' RACE reads, without DNA. The sample data list some 300,000 distinct CDR3 sequences. The sample consisted of blood T cells: a sorted CD56 or NKG2C T cell subset, CD4+ or CD8+ T cells, or bulk PBMC T cells (not recorded which). These receptors originate from a young man in good health.

The V and J genes are TRBV19 and TRBJ2-1; TCRdb proposes TRBD1, but this gene call is untestable without DNA. Germline V lookup: CDR1 LNHDA, CDR2 SQIVND (reference sequence). This CDR3 comprises 16 residues. The CDR3 region is CASSTYDRDRTPEQFF.

V is TRBV5-1 and J is TRBJ2-2; TCRdb lists TRBD1, though no DNA is available to test this call. The CDR3 extends over 14 amino acids. CDR1 is SGHRS, CDR2 YFSETQ, per germline. The chain's CDR3 is CASSRDRATGELFF.

This chain connects TRBV7-9 to TRBJ2-1. The CDR3 is 15 amino acids. Germline V CDR1 and CDR2: SEHNR, FQNEAQ (reference sequence). The CDR3 sequence is CASSLGEVRNNEQFF.

The V and J genes are TRBV12-2 and TRBJ2-3; TCRdb names TRBD1, which stays unverified in the absence of DNA. TRBV12-2 constitutes a pseudogene. This CDR3 is 21 amino acids long. CDR3 sequence reads: CASRLADSGTNTGPSTDTQYF.

The genes are TRBV20-1 and TRBJ2-1; TCRdb lists TRBD2, though no DNA is available to test this call. The CDR3 has 15 amino acids. Per the germline V gene, CDR1 is DFQATT and CDR2 is SNEGSKA (reference sequence). CDR3 protein: CSARRREGLYNEQFF.

The gene calls are TRBV3-1 and TRBJ2-1; checking the TCRdb D call of TRBD2 is not possible without DNA. This CDR3 is 20 amino acids long. Germline V gene lookup returns CDR1 LGHDT and CDR2 YNNKEL (reference sequence). The CDR3 sequence: CASSQESRGARLAGYNEQFF.

This chain links TRBV7-2 with TRBJ2-5; TCRdb reports TRBD1, a call that lacks DNA to check it against. The germline CDR1 and CDR2 sequences are SGHTA and FQGNSA. This CDR3 spans 15 amino acids. CDR3 sequence: CASSSQRAAAETQYF.

The V gene is TRBV5-1, the J gene TRBJ2-7. Germline CDR1 and CDR2: SGHRS and YFSETQ. The CDR3 is made up of 15 amino acids. The CDR3 here is CASSLASQNTYEQYF.

J is TRBJ2-5 and V is TRBV29-1; the TCRdb D gene call, TRBD1, has no DNA to confirm it. The V gene's germline CDR1 is SQVTM and CDR2 ANQGSEA. The CDR3 contains 13 residues. The CDR3 here is CSVADRALWTQYF.

The V and J genes are TRBV11-2 and TRBJ1-3; TCRdb's D gene call, TRBD1, goes unchecked for lack of DNA. Germline CDR1 SGHAT, CDR2 FQNNGV. The length of the CDR3 is 15 residues. Here the CDR3 reads CASSYRDRPSDVRYF. Full variable domain (remainder filled in from reference TRBV11-2 and TRBJ1-3): EAGVAQSPRYKIIEKRQSVAFWCNPISGHATLYWYQQILGQGPKLLIQFQNNGVVDDSQLPKDRFSAERLKGVDSTLKIQPAKLEDSAVYLCASSYRDRPSDVRYFGEGSWLTVV.

This chain links TRBV12-3 or TRBV12-4 with TRBJ1-1; as DNA is missing, the TRBD1 call by TCRdb cannot be tested. The CDR3 length is 14 residues. CDR3 region: CASSPTPTGTEAFF.

This rearrangement joins TRBV12-3 or TRBV12-4 to TRBJ1-4; the D gene TCRdb calls, TRBD1, cannot be checked with no DNA. The CDR3 contains 13 residues. The CDR3 loop reads CASRPGTNEKLFF.

J is TRBJ2-1 and V is TRBV7-9; TCRdb's assignment of TRBD1 cannot be checked, as there is no DNA. The germline CDR1 and CDR2 sequences are SEHNR and FQNEAQ (reference sequence). The CDR3 loop spans 17 amino acids. CDR3: CASTIAGAGVPYNEQFF.

The genes are TRBV20-1 and TRBJ1-5; TCRdb's D gene call, TRBD1, goes unchecked for lack of DNA. Per the germline V gene, CDR1 is DFQATT and CDR2 is SNEGSKA (reference sequence). CDR3 size: 13 residues. This chain's CDR3 is CSAKGTGVQPQHF.

The CDR3 sequence is CASSLLPGLGGRQQETQYF. The chain carries TRBV12-3 or TRBV12-4 and TRBJ2-5; the D call of TRBD2 rests on TCRdb alone, since no DNA is present to check it. CDR3 length equals 19 residues.

This chain links TRBV6-1 with TRBJ1-3. This CDR3 region has 14 residues. The germline V gene encodes CDR1 MNHNS and CDR2 SASEGT. Here the CDR3 reads CASTGRGFGNTIYF.

This chain uses TRBV7-9 with TRBJ2-7. Germline V lookup: CDR1 SEHNR, CDR2 FQNEAQ (reference sequence). The CDR3 loop spans 13 amino acids. CDR3 sequence: CATRPGYANEQYF.

The rearrangement joins TRBV12-3 or TRBV12-4 to TRBJ2-1; TCRdb returns TRBD2, unconfirmable since there is no DNA. The CDR3 is made up of 18 amino acids. The CDR3: CASSLGASGRAGDNEQFF.

The chain is built from TRBV7-9 and TRBJ1-2. Germline assignment: CDR1 SEHNR and CDR2 FQNEAQ (reference sequence). The CDR3 has 16 residues. Here the CDR3 reads CASSLERQRQINGYTF.

The chain joins TRBV6-6 to TRBJ2-5. Germline V gene lookup returns CDR1 MNHNY and CDR2 SVGAGI (reference sequence). CDR3 length: 12 amino acids. The CDR3 is CASSYMGETQYF.

CDR3: CASSQDQKGQPQHF. The chain couples TRBV4-3 to TRBJ1-5. This CDR3 contains 14 residues. CDR1 is LGHNA, CDR2 YSLEER, per germline.

The rearrangement uses TRBV5-1 and TRBJ2-1; TCRdb returns TRBD1, unconfirmable since there is no DNA. The CDR3 is 15 residues long. Germline loops: CDR1 SGHRS, CDR2 YFSETQ. The CDR3 loop reads CASSLRGPRDNEQFF.

This chain links TRBV20-1 with TRBJ2-5; TCRdb outputs TRBD2, but without DNA this stays unchecked. The germline V gene encodes CDR1 DFQATT and CDR2 SNEGSKA (reference sequence). This CDR3 is built from 14 residues. This chain's CDR3 is CSVRSGVDQETQYF.

The chain has TRBV12-3 or TRBV12-4 and TRBJ2-2; TCRdb's D call of TRBD2 is untestable without DNA. The CDR3 loop spans 15 amino acids. This chain's CDR3 is CASSLVAGATGELFF.

CDR3 residues: CASSLEGGQPRRSGANVLTF. The chain has TRBV5-1 and TRBJ2-6; TCRdb lists TRBD1, though no DNA is available to test this call. The germline V gene encodes CDR1 SGHRS and CDR2 YFSETQ. This CDR3 is 20 amino acids long.

This sequence joins TRBV4-2 and TRBJ1-1; TCRdb outputs TRBD1, but without DNA this stays unchecked. The CDR3 contains 15 residues. The germline gives CDR1 LGHNA, CDR2 YNFKEQ. CDR3 loop: CASSQDLTGNTEAFF.

This chain uses TRBV20-1 with TRBJ1-5; TCRdb picks TRBD1, but there is no DNA to check that call. CDR3 length: 15 residues. CDR1 is DFQATT, CDR2 SNEGSKA, per germline (reference sequence). The CDR3 here is CSASGTGFGNQPQHF.

The J gene is TRBJ2-5, the V gene TRBV6-5; TCRdb selects TRBD2, and the lack of DNA leaves this call unchecked. The CDR3 loop spans 14 amino acids. CDR1 is MNHEY and CDR2 is SVGAGI in the germline V gene. CDR3 amino acids: CASSYGTSGKTQYF.

The rearrangement uses TRBV10-3 and TRBJ2-3; TCRdb calls TRBD2, which cannot be checked without DNA. CDR1 and CDR2 (germline): ENHRY, SYGVKD. The CDR3 is 18 amino acids. CDR3 region: CAISGNPTGGRSVDTQYF.

The V and J genes are TRBV13 and TRBJ2-3; TCRdb proposes TRBD2, but this gene call is untestable without DNA. The germline gives CDR1 PRHDT, CDR2 FYEKMQ (reference sequence). This CDR3 has 14 amino acids. CDR3 region: CASSRGPLRDTQYF.

The CDR3 protein is CSVDTALQAFF. The chain recombines TRBV29-1 with TRBJ1-1. This CDR3 region has 11 residues. Germline CDR1 reads SQVTM; CDR2 reads ANQGSEA.

The chain employs TRBV3-1 and TRBJ2-1; without DNA, the TCRdb call of TRBD2 cannot be checked. The CDR3 length is 14 residues. Germline CDR1 reads LGHDT; CDR2 reads YNNKEL (reference sequence). The CDR3 protein is CASSQDQTSVEQFF.